Presented here are 21 T cell receptor beta chains from one specimen sequenced in a study of Tregs in tolerant kidney transplant recipients. These receptors have no known antigen. Clones were sequenced by immunoSEQ multiplex PCR, and TCRdb holds only the in-frame ones, with some missing. In the table there are under 45,000 clones, roughly 95% of which are singletons. The source material was Tregs from blood cultured with allogeneic cells. The receptors come from a human donor in good health.

This rearrangement joins TRBV7-9 to TRBJ2-3, with D possibly called TRBD1 or TRBD2 (5 bases each). Germline V gene sequence: CDR1 SEHNR, CDR2 FQNEAQ (reference sequence). V was pared by 4 bases and J by 7 bases, with 9 bases between. The CDR3 consists of 12 residues. CDR3 protein: CASSSGPYTQYF. The CDR3 DNA is TGTGCCAGCAGCTCGGGACCCTATACGCAGTATTTT.

This rearrangement joins TRBV6-5 to TRBJ2-7, with D perhaps TRBD1 or TRBD2 (6 bases each). The CDR3 is 14 amino acids. Germline V CDR1 and CDR2: MNHEY, SVGAGI. Trimming stripped 5 bases from V and 0 bases from J, with 11 bases between. CDR3 in amino acids: CASSRRDNSYEQYF. CDR3 nucleotides: TGTGCCAGCAGTCGGCGGGACAACTCCTACGAGCAGTACTTC.

This clone was seen only once. The CDR3 spells CASSQETGRGQPQHF. The CDR3, as DNA: TGCGCCAGCAGCCAAGAAACAGGGAGGGGTCAGCCCCAGCATTTT. This chain connects TRBV4-1 to TRBJ1-5, with D possibly matching TRBD1 (6 bases). Per germline, CDR1 MGHRA and CDR2 YSYEKL. Deletions cut 0 bases from V and 6 bases from J, with 12 bases between. CDR3 length: 15 residues.

The chain combines TRBV7-6 with TRBJ1-1; 7 bases match TRBD1. Germline V gives CDR1 SGHVS, CDR2 FNYEAQ. J was trimmed by 0 bases and V by 6 bases; bases with no gene match: 4. The length of the CDR3 is 14 residues. CDR3 residues: CASSLTGLNTEAFF. The CDR3 nucleotides are TGTGCCAGCAGTTTGACAGGGTTGAACACTGAAGCTTTCTTT.

This sequence joins TRBV18 and TRBJ2-1; 8 bases match TRBD2. J lost 4 bases, V lost 4 bases, and 9 bases had no gene match. The CDR3 is 16 amino acids. Germline loops: CDR1 KGHSH, CDR2 LQKENI. This chain's CDR3 is CASSLLSGSQYNEQFF. The CDR3 DNA sequence: TGTGCCAGCTCACTGCTCAGCGGGAGTCAATACAATGAGCAGTTCTTC.

The V gene is TRBV5-1, the J gene TRBJ1-2, with 7 nucleotides matching TRBD1. This CDR3 is built from 15 residues. The V gene's germline CDR1 is SGHRS and CDR2 YFSETQ. Trimming at V came to 4 bases and at J to 4 bases, leaving 10 bases not matched to a gene. CDR3 residues: CASSGGTVLSYGYTF. CDR3 coding DNA: TGCGCCAGCAGCGGGGGGACAGTCCTAAGCTATGGCTACACCTTC.

The rearrangement uses TRBV5-4 and TRBJ1-5; no definite D call. The CDR3 runs to 14 residues. Trimming stripped 1 base from V and 1 base from J, with 6 bases between. Germline loops: CDR1 SGHNT, CDR2 YYREEE (reference sequence). The CDR3 is CASSLFGSNQPQHF. The CDR3 DNA sequence: TGTGCCAGCAGCTTGTTCGGGAGCAATCAGCCCCAGCATTTT.

The rearrangement uses TRBV6-1 and TRBJ2-1; TRBD2 matches at 10 bases. The V gene's germline CDR1 is MNHNS and CDR2 SASEGT. This CDR3 is built from 18 residues. Trimming at V came to 2 bases and at J to 3 bases, leaving 10 bases not matched to a gene. This CDR3 is CASSELGASGGLYNEQFF. In nucleotides, the CDR3 is TGTGCCAGCAGTGAATTAGGGGCTAGCGGGGGACTCTACAATGAGCAGTTCTTC.

This clone was counted a few times. The V gene is TRBV6-6, the J gene TRBJ1-5, with D possibly TRBD1 on 6 matching bases. Germline loops: CDR1 MNHNY, CDR2 SVGAGI (reference sequence). Trimming cost V 5 bases and J 8 bases, with 13 bases left between them. The CDR3 has 13 residues. CDR3 nucleotides: TGTGCCAGCAGTCGGCAGGGGTTGGAGCCCCAGCATTTT. This codes for CASSRQGLEPQHF.

The genes are TRBV30 and TRBJ2-3, with 10 bases that match TRBD2. The germline V gene encodes CDR1 GTSNPN and CDR2 SVGIG (reference sequence). After removal of 0 bases from V and 3 bases from J, the junction contained 3 bases not matched to a gene. This CDR3 region has 15 residues. The CDR3 coding sequence is TGTGCCTGGAGTGTAACTAGCGGGGTAACAGATACGCAGTATTTT. It is translated as CAWSVTSGVTDTQYF.

This chain uses TRBV16 with TRBJ2-7; 7 bases agree with TRBD1. The CDR3 loop spans 14 amino acids. Germline CDR1 and CDR2: KGHSY and FQNENV. Trimming at V came to 4 bases and at J to 3 bases, leaving 6 bases not matched to a gene. In DNA form, the CDR3 reads TGTGCCAGCAGCCTGATCGACAGGGTCTACGAGCAGTACTTC. Translating gives CASSLIDRVYEQYF.

The chain uses TRBV7-6 and TRBJ2-2; 12 nucleotides match TRBD2. The V and J ends lost 4 bases and 7 bases, in that order; junction bases with no gene match: 7. The CDR3 loop spans 16 amino acids. The germline gives CDR1 SGHVS, CDR2 FNYEAQ. The CDR3 DNA sequence: TGTGCCAGCAGCTGGGAGGGACTAGCGGGCGGCGGGGAGCTGTTTTTT. Translated: CASSWEGLAGGGELFF.

The V gene is TRBV4-1, the J gene TRBJ1-6, with 9 bases aligning to TRBD1. There are 14 residues in the CDR3. Trimming cost V 3 bases and J 8 bases; bases outside gene matches: 2. Looked up from germline, CDR1 is MGHRA and CDR2 is YSYEKL. The CDR3 nucleotides are TGCGCCAGCAGCCAGAGGACAGGGGATTCACCCCTCCACTTT. It specifies CASSQRTGDSPLHF.

The chain recombines TRBV19 with TRBJ2-5, with D perhaps matching TRBD2 (7 bases). Germline loops: CDR1 LNHDA, CDR2 SQIVND (reference sequence). The CDR3 has 15 amino acids. Trimming cost V 8 bases and J 5 bases, with 21 bases left between them. The CDR3 region is CASANRGALGETQYF. CDR3 coding DNA: TGTGCCAGTGCCAATCGGGGGGCGCTAGGGGAGACCCAGTACTTC.

The chain combines TRBV7-6 with TRBJ2-2; 10 bases agree with TRBD2. The CDR3 has 19 amino acids. Germline V gene data show CDR1 as SGHVS and CDR2 as FNYEAQ. J was trimmed by 0 bases and V by 1 base; bases with no gene match: 8. CDR3 DNA: TGTGCCAGCAGCTTAGAGGGTGCGACTAGCGGGTCGAACACCGGGGAGCTGTTTTTT. As protein: CASSLEGATSGSNTGELFF.

The rearrangement uses TRBV18 and TRBJ1-1; 11 positions match TRBD1. Germline lookup yields CDR1 KGHSH and CDR2 LQKENI. This CDR3 contains 16 residues. With 3 bases clipped from V and 4 bases from J, the junction kept 7 bases outside the gene matches. CDR3: CASSPSGTGGFTEAFF. CDR3 DNA sequence: TGTGCCAGCTCACCGTCCGGGACAGGGGGTTTCACTGAAGCTTTCTTT. The whole variable domain, filled in from reference TRBV18 and TRBJ1-1, reads NAGVMQNPRHLVRRRGQEARLRCSPMKGHSHVYWYRQLPEEGLKFMVYLQKENIIDESGMPKERFSAEFPKEGPSILRIQQVVRGDSAAYFCASSPSGTGGFTEAFFGQGTRLTVV.

This clone was seen a single time. This chain joins TRBV5-4 and TRBJ2-3; a weak D match, TRBD2 (5 bases). This CDR3 has 14 amino acids. Trimming shortened V by 3 bases and J by 1 base, and 9 bases separated the two germline ends. CDR1 and CDR2 (germline): SGHNT, YYREEE (reference sequence). The CDR3 here is CASSWAGGTDTQYF. Here the CDR3 DNA reads TGTGCCAGCAGCTGGGCGGGTGGCACAGATACGCAGTATTTT. The full variable domain, rest sourced from reference TRBV5-4 and TRBJ2-3, is ETGVTQSPTHLIKTRGQQVTLRCSSQSGHNTVSWYQQALGQGPQFIFQYYREEENGRGNFPPRFSGLQFPNYSSELNVNALELDDSALYLCASSWAGGTDTQYFGPGTRLTVL.

The gene calls are TRBV7-3 and TRBJ2-1, with 7 nucleotides matching TRBD2. The CDR3 loop spans 14 amino acids. Looked up from germline, CDR1 is SGHTA and CDR2 is FQGTGA. Trimming cost V 5 bases and J 3 bases; bases outside gene matches: 4. CDR3 sequence (DNA): TGTGCCAGCAGCCCGCCGGGGGGCTACAATGAGCAGTTCTTC. This encodes CASSPPGGYNEQFF.

Remarks on this clone: At one of its ends the junction is not consistent with the germline gene, which may arise from a read error. Other DNA sequences in this sample translate to the same CDR3. The chain carries TRBV7-6 and TRBJ1-3; D might be TRBD1 (5 bases). The CDR3 is 16 residues long. The V gene's germline CDR1 is SGHVS and CDR2 FNYEAQ. The CDR3 sequence: CASSPDPRVRGNTIYF. DNA for the CDR3: TGTGCCAGCAGCCCAGACCCCAGAGTTAGGGGAAACACCATATATTTC.

The CDR3 DNA is TGTGCCAGCAGCCCATTGCGGGGGCAGTACAATGAGCAGTTCTTC. Translated: CASSPLRGQYNEQFF. The gene calls are TRBV7-9 and TRBJ2-1; TRBD2 is a possible D gene (7 bases). V lost 5 bases and J lost 4, with 15 bases in between. CDR1 SEHNR and CDR2 FQNEAQ come from the germline V gene (reference sequence). The CDR3 extends over 15 amino acids.

This chain connects TRBV6-5 to TRBJ2-7, with TRBD2 matching 8 bases. Germline CDR1 and CDR2: MNHEY and SVGAGI. The CDR3 is made up of 13 amino acids. The J segment lost 9 bases and the V segment lost 0 bases, leaving 4 bases of the junction unmatched. The CDR3 loop reads CASSYSGLAGQYF. In DNA form, the CDR3 reads TGTGCCAGCAGTTACTCCGGACTAGCAGGGCAGTACTTC.